The present TCR beta chain was sequenced within a study of regulatory T cells in long-lasting Graves disease. The overall study: Antithyroid drug use was under 3 months in newly diagnosed Graves' patients.

At least ten counts were recorded for this clonotype. The antigen is unknown. For TCR beta, libraries came from iRepertoire HTBI primers and Arm-PCR of CDR3 regions. Via MiXCR, TCRdb re-called the multiplex PCR reads, giving one row per CDR3 protein. The sample has some 250,000 distinct CDR3 sequences, about 18% seen once. Points from the study as a whole: Favored gene segments in persistent disease were TRBV28, TRBJ1-2 and TRBJ2-5. Study was limited to peripheral blood, excluding thyroid tissue.

The time point was: newly diagnosed GD, antithyroid drugs for less than 3 months. The authors made the TCR library using RNA they extracted from PBMCs. Diagnoses of Graves' disease were made by American Thyroid Association guidelines. This CDR3 is built from 16 residues. Germline-derived CDR1 and CDR2 are MNHEY and SMNVEV (reference sequence). After removal of 5 bases from V and 9 bases from J, the junction contained 15 bases not matched to a gene. This TCR was recovered from a female donor with Graves disease. The chain uses TRBV27 and TRBJ2-1; 8 bases align to TRBD2. Here the sequenced sample was peripheral blood mononuclear cells (PBMCs), taken at new diagnosis, from a patient treated with antithyroid drugs. The DNA for the CDR3 is TGTGCCAGCAGTGTATATAGCGGGACTTCTGTAGGTGAGCAGTTCTTC. Residues: CASSVYSGTSVGEQFF.